Included here is one T cell receptor (beta chain) sequence, with context. Residents of 24 US areas, aged about 18 to 100 years, made up the participants. The data are from a study of blood T cell repertoires in COVID-19. Methods used by the authors: Researchers report that nucleated cell counts were estimated from reference gene primer amplification. The table came from immunoSEQ multiplex PCR; TCRdb's copy has only in-frame clones and leaves some out. The D gene and trimming were derived from the DNA, and the V and J assignments and clone size from that table. The profile covers approximately 240,000 clones, with about nine tenths appearing a single time and 1.5% to 2% taken by the ten largest. The CDR3 is made up of 12 amino acids. Germline assignment: CDR1 ENHRY and CDR2 SYGVKD. The germline V and J ends were trimmed by 4 bases and 4 bases, with 7 bases remaining between them.

J is TRBJ1-2 and V is TRBV10-3; weak D call: TRBD1 (6 bases). This TCR came from a woman aged 18-29 years who had recovered from COVID-19. The sample taken for sequencing was PBMCs or T cells enriched from blood (not recorded which). CDR3 nucleotide sequence: TGTGCCATCAGTGGGACAGCCTATGGCTACACCTTC. Translated: CAISGTAYGYTF.